A single sample is the source of the 23 T cell receptor beta chains below, sequenced in a study of immune characterization of retroperitoneal liposarcoma. TCRdb reanalysed the PCR reads using MiXCR and keeps one entry per CDR3 protein. The sample lists a few thousand distinct CDR3 sequences; about 50% were seen once. Sequenced sample: tumor tissue. The receptors stem from a female donor with retroperitoneal liposarcoma.

Here the CDR3 reads CASSLRGVDSTGELFF. In nucleotides, the CDR3 is TGTGCCAGCAGCTTGAGGGGGGTCGATTCCACCGGGGAGCTGTTTTTT. The chain has TRBV5-6 and TRBJ2-2; D assignment may be TRBD1 or TRBD2 (6 bases each). The CDR3 spans 16 residues. Germline CDR1 reads SGHDT; CDR2 reads YYEEEE. Trimming cost V 1 base and J 4 bases, with 14 bases left between them.

The chain combines TRBV6-1 with TRBJ1-1; tentatively, D is TRBD1 (5 bases). The CDR3 loop spans 15 amino acids. Trimming took off 3 bases at V and 4 bases at J, with 15 bases between the two ends. Germline V gives CDR1 MNHNS, CDR2 SASEGT. The CDR3 coding sequence is TGTGCCAGCAGTGAGGAGGGTTTGGGGGGCACTGAAGCTTTCTTT. This sequence encodes CASSEEGLGGTEAFF.

This clonotype was seen only a few times. This rearrangement joins TRBV7-2 to TRBJ2-5; TRBD1 matches at 9 bases. There are 17 residues in the CDR3. V shed 2 bases, J shed 0 bases, and the junction held 7 bases outside the gene matches. Germline values: CDR1 SGHTA, CDR2 FQGNSA. CDR3 nucleotides: TGTGCCAGCAGCTTATGGCCGGGACAGGGAGACCAAGAGACCCAGTACTTC. This sequence encodes CASSLWPGQGDQETQYF.

This clonotype was counted between two and nine times. This chain joins TRBV7-2 and TRBJ2-5; D is ambiguous. V was cut by 5 bases and J by 11 bases, with 18 bases left in between. Germline loops: CDR1 SGHTA, CDR2 FQGNSA. The length of the CDR3 is 13 residues. CDR3 in DNA: TGTGCCAGCAGCCATTATAACTACAATGAGCAGTACTTC. Translated: CASSHYNYNEQYF.

The chain has TRBV6-8 and TRBJ2-3; D is possibly TRBD1 or TRBD2 (6 bases each). CDR3 size: 15 residues. CDR1 is MNHGY, CDR2 SAAAGT, per germline. Trimming cost V 4 bases and J 3 bases, with 14 bases left between them. CDR3 sequence reads: CASSWGAASTDTQYF. CDR3 nucleotides: TGTGCCAGCAGTTGGGGGGCTGCGTCGACAGATACGCAGTATTTT.

This chain links TRBV6-1 with TRBJ2-1, with TRBD1 matching over 7 bases. The end of the DNA fits TRBJ2-7 better, so the J call may be wrong. Germline CDR1 MNHNS, CDR2 SASEGT. This CDR3 region has 15 residues. CDR3 bases: TGTGCCAGCACTACCATCGGTTACAGGGGCTACGAGCAGTACTTC. It encodes CASTTIGYRGYEQYF.

V gene TRBV10-1 combines with J gene TRBJ2-2; no definite D call. Looked up from germline, CDR1 is WNHNN and CDR2 is SYGVQD (reference sequence). The CDR3 extends over 15 amino acids. The V end lost 4 bases, the J end lost 5 bases, and 14 bases lay between the germline ends. CDR3 bases: TGCGCCAGCAGTGTTGGCCAGCTAGGGACCGGGGAGCTGTTTTTT. Translated: CASSVGQLGTGELFF.

CDR3 region: CASSYSITGWNEQFF. DNA for the CDR3: TGTGCCAGCAGTTACTCGATCACGGGGTGGAATGAGCAGTTCTTC. The chain joins TRBV6-5 to TRBJ2-1; maybe TRBD2 (5 bases). The CDR3 totals 15 residues. From germline, CDR1 is MNHEY and CDR2 SVGAGI. The ends were cut back, 0 bases at V and 7 bases at J, with 13 bases in the middle.

This sequence joins TRBV27 and TRBJ2-7, with 10 nucleotides matching TRBD2. V lost 6 bases to trimming and J lost 0 bases; unmatched junction nucleotides: 5. The CDR3 has 15 amino acids. CDR1 and CDR2 from the germline V gene are MNHEY and SMNVEV (reference sequence). The CDR3 reads CASSPSSGSSYEQYF. The CDR3 region has the DNA TGTGCCAGCAGCCCATCTAGCGGGAGCTCCTACGAGCAGTACTTC.

This clonotype was seen a few times. The rearrangement joins TRBV12-3 or TRBV12-4 to TRBJ1-1, with a possible D match to TRBD1 (5 bases). With 0 bases removed from V and 4 bases from J, the gap between germline ends came to 6 bases. The CDR3 loop spans 13 amino acids. Here the CDR3 reads CASSLAGLTEAFF. CDR3 nucleotide sequence: TGTGCCAGCAGTTTAGCGGGACTCACTGAAGCTTTCTTT.

The gene calls are TRBV7-2 and TRBJ2-1; D perhaps matches TRBD1 (5 bases). Looked up from germline, CDR1 is SGHTA and CDR2 is FQGNSA. This CDR3 comprises 16 residues. Between the trimmed V and J ends, which lost 1 base and 13 bases, there was a span of 23 bases. CDR3 bases: TGTGCCAGCAGCTTAGTTTTAGACAGAGGACAAGAGACCCAGTTCTTC. Its translation is CASSLVLDRGQETQFF.

In its sample, this clonotype was seen a few times. The chain carries TRBV7-2 and TRBJ2-1; TRBD1 agrees at 7 bases. This CDR3 comprises 15 residues. Germline V gene lookup returns CDR1 SGHTA and CDR2 FQGNSA. The V segment lost 2 bases and the J segment 3 bases; nucleotides outside the gene matches: 4. The DNA for the CDR3 is TGTGCCAGCAGCTTATCAGGGGGATACTACAATGAGCAGTTCTTC. Amino acids: CASSLSGGYYNEQFF. The full variable domain, in which reference TRBV7-2 and TRBJ2-1 provide the parts outside the CDR3, is GAGVSQSPSNKVTEKGKDVELRCDPISGHTALYWYRQSLGQGLEFLIYFQGNSAPDKSGLPSDRFSAERTGGSVSTLTIQRTQQEDSAVYLCASSLSGGYYNEQFFGPGTRLTVL.

The chain combines TRBV12-3 or TRBV12-4 with TRBJ1-1; no clear D gene. Trimming left V 6 bases short and J 0 bases short, with 14 bases between. The CDR3 is made up of 15 amino acids. Here the CDR3 reads CASSSPEVMNTEAFF. The DNA for the CDR3 is TGTGCCAGCAGCTCCCCGGAGGTCATGAACACTGAAGCTTTCTTT.

This clonotype is medium-sized in the sample. The chain recombines TRBV12-3 or TRBV12-4 with TRBJ2-7, with 7 positions matching TRBD1. CDR3 length equals 13 residues. V trimming: 6 bases; J trimming: 1 base; junction bases outside the gene matches: 3. The CDR3 sequence: CASSQTGSYEQYF. CDR3 sequence (DNA): TGTGCCAGCAGCCAGACAGGGTCCTACGAGCAGTACTTC.

As concerns this clonotype: One junction end does not reproduce the germline sequence, and a read error may be involved. The chain joins TRBV5-3 to TRBJ2-1; D possibly matches TRBD1 or TRBD2 (5 bases each). TRBV5-3 is an ORF, and what it does is uncertain. The length of the CDR3 is 15 residues. The CDR3 DNA sequence: TGTGCCAGCAGCTTTCCCCGGGACGCCTACAATGAGCAGTTCTTC. Its protein is CASSFPRDAYNEQFF.

The chain recombines TRBV11-3 with TRBJ2-3; D may correspond to TRBD1 or TRBD2 (5 bases each). The germline V gene has CDR1 SGHNT and CDR2 YENEEA. CDR3 size: 14 residues. Trimming cost V 4 bases and J 1 base, with 9 bases left between them. The DNA of the CDR3 is TGTGCCAGCAGCTCCCGGGGCGGCACAGATACGCAGTATTTT. This translates into CASSSRGGTDTQYF.

The rearrangement links TRBV7-2 to TRBJ2-3; weak D call: TRBD1 (6 bases). The CDR3 consists of 16 residues. CDR1 and CDR2 from the germline V gene are SGHTA and FQGNSA. V was trimmed by 2 bases and J by 0 bases, leaving 12 bases between them. As DNA, the CDR3 is TGTGCCAGCAGCTTACGGACAGCTGCTAGCACAGATACGCAGTATTTT. Its translation is CASSLRTAASTDTQYF.

As for this clonotype: The junction and the germline gene differ at one end; a read error may be behind it. V is TRBV6-1 and J is TRBJ2-1, with TRBD2 matching over 7 bases. The tail of the sequence fits TRBJ2-5 better, so the J call may be wrong. The CDR3 length is 14 residues. Germline V lookup: CDR1 MNHNS, CDR2 SASEGT. Here the CDR3 DNA reads TGTGTCAGCAGTGAGCGCGGGAGAGAAGAGACCCAGTACTTC. This translates into CVSSERGREETQYF.

This clonotype was seen a handful of times. The chain recombines TRBV6-1 with TRBJ2-7, with 8 bases matching TRBD1. The length of the CDR3 is 15 residues. After removal of 3 bases from V and 5 bases from J, the junction contained 9 bases not matched to a gene. Germline CDR1 and CDR2: MNHNS and SASEGT. The CDR3 DNA reads TGTGCCAGCAGTGACGGATTGACAGGGGACCACGAGCAGTACTTC. As protein: CASSDGLTGDHEQYF.

V gene TRBV6-8 combines with J gene TRBJ2-3; a possible D gene is TRBD1 (7 bases). The CDR3 has 14 residues. V was cut by 6 bases and J by 0 bases, with 10 bases left in between. Looked up from germline, CDR1 is MNHGY and CDR2 is SAAAGT. The CDR3 DNA is TGTGCCAGCAGCAGGGGGACTAGCACAGATACGCAGTATTTT. This encodes CASSRGTSTDTQYF.

This clonotype appeared a few times. The genes are TRBV7-2 and TRBJ2-1; D gene ambiguous. The V end lost 2 bases, the J end lost 0 bases, and 5 bases lay between the germline ends. CDR3 size: 14 residues. Germline V CDR1 and CDR2: SGHTA, FQGNSA. CDR3 loop: CASSLYSSYNEQFF. The CDR3 DNA reads as TGTGCCAGCAGCTTATATAGCTCCTACAATGAGCAGTTCTTC.

This chain links TRBV12-3 or TRBV12-4 with TRBJ2-1; D remains unclear. TRBJ2-7 matches the DNA end more closely, so the J call is doubtful. This CDR3 has 14 residues. Here the CDR3 DNA reads TGTGCCAGCACCCAAGACCCCCTTTCCTACGAGCAGTACTTC. It codes for CASTQDPLSYEQYF.

The chain is built from TRBV6-1 and TRBJ1-1; D is possibly TRBD1 (5 bases). In germline, CDR1 is MNHNS, CDR2 SASEGT. CDR3 size: 13 residues. V was shortened by 6 bases and J by 4 bases, with 12 bases between the two germline ends. The CDR3 nucleotides read TGTGCCAGCAGCCCGGGACTCGGCACTGAAGCTTTCTTT. The encoded protein is CASSPGLGTEAFF.